This T cell receptor beta chain stems from a study of shared clonotypes between healthy human individuals. Overall study context: The donor group consisted of a couple of women and a few men, aged 18 to 49. Three plates each covered CD4 naive and memory; CD8 naive two, CD8 memory one.

TCRdb keeps only in-frame clones here, not all; method: immunoSEQ multiplex PCR. This sample has approximately 2.4 million clones, with approximately 96% found just once. In regard to this clone: Antigen specificity is unknown.

Germline CDR1 and CDR2: SGHKS and YYEKEE (reference sequence). The CDR3 runs 15 residues. V lost 0 bases and J lost 0, with 7 bases in between. Study-wide points: A reduction in generation probabilities was seen for non-shared clonotypes relative to those shared by all four donors. The naive CD4 repertoires of four donors were compared, and 5% to 6.5% of clonotypes were shared.

The source is a young man in good health. The sample was naive CD4+ T cells sorted from blood. Subset specified: CD45RA+ positively selected. The chain combines TRBV5-5 with TRBJ1-5; the D gene is possibly TRBD1 (5 bases). DNA of the CDR3: TGTGCCAGCAGCTTGGGACAGCATAGCAATCAGCCCCAGCATTTT. Translated: CASSLGQHSNQPQHF.